The 25 T cell receptor beta chains listed next were all sequenced from one sample in a study of metastatic and nonmetastatic thyroid tumors. TCRdb reprocessed the PCR reads using MiXCR. There are fewer than 30,000 clones in the sample; roughly 15% occur only once, and approximately 4.5% lies in the top ten. Thyroid surgery had not been preceded by any treatment in any patient. The specimen sequenced was blood. Receptors originate from a female donor with papillary thyroid cancer or a benign thyroid nodule (not recorded which). Some clones in this sample may be carry-over from other donors' samples.

This clone was seen repeatedly, ten times or more. The chain employs TRBV20-1 and TRBJ2-5; D unresolved. Germline CDR1 DFQATT, CDR2 SNEGSKA (reference sequence). Trimming removed 3 bases from V and 5 bases from J, with 13 bases in between. This CDR3 comprises 13 residues. The CDR3 reads CSARVPSTETQYF. The CDR3 DNA reads TGCAGTGCTAGGGTACCCAGCACGGAGACCCAGTACTTC.

In this sample, this clone is medium-sized (0.01 to 0.1%). The chain has TRBV6-1 and TRBJ2-7; a weak D match, TRBD1 (6 bases). Deletions cut 7 bases from V and 2 bases from J, with 24 bases between. The CDR3 covers 17 residues. In germline, CDR1 is MNHNS, CDR2 SASEGT. The CDR3 bases are TGTGCCAGCACGTACGACGGACAGCTGGAAAGTCCCTACGAGCAGTACTTC. This codes for CASTYDGQLESPYEQYF.

In its sample, this clone was seen many times. The V and J genes are TRBV19 and TRBJ2-1; the match to TRBD2 covers 10 bases. CDR1 is LNHDA and CDR2 is SQIVND in the germline V gene (reference sequence). CDR3 size: 16 residues. V lost 2 bases and J lost 8; bases outside the gene matches: 9. CDR3 amino acids: CASSISSGGAPDEQFF. CDR3 nucleotides: TGTGCCAGTAGTATATCCAGCGGGGGGGCCCCGGATGAGCAGTTCTTC.

This clone was counted ten times or more. The missing conserved phenylalanine or tryptophan at the end of this CDR3 makes a read error likely. This sequence joins TRBV12-3 or TRBV12-4 and TRBJ1-4; TRBD1 agrees at 9 bases. This CDR3 is built from 14 residues. The V and J ends lost 5 bases and 7 bases, in that order; junction bases with no gene match: 5. CDR3 loop: CASSTNRGPEKLFL. The CDR3 DNA reads as TGTGCCAGCAGTACCAACAGGGGGCCTGAAAAACTGTTTCTT.

This clone was picked up many times. Other DNA sequences within the sample encode an identical CDR3. This chain joins TRBV20-1 and TRBJ2-2; TRBD1 matches 12 bases. CDR3 length equals 14 residues. The germline V gene encodes CDR1 DFQATT and CDR2 SNEGSKA (reference sequence). J lost 5 bases, V lost 5 bases, and 3 bases had no gene match. CDR3 sequence reads: CSARDRGRTGELFF. The CDR3 DNA follows: TGCAGTGCTCGGGACAGGGGGCGAACCGGGGAGCTGTTTTTT.

V is TRBV9 and J is TRBJ1-2, with D possibly matching TRBD1 (5 bases). The CDR3 has 15 amino acids. The V end lost 3 bases, the J end lost 10 bases, and 22 bases lay between the germline ends. Germline lookup yields CDR1 SGDLS and CDR2 YYNGEE. Here the CDR3 DNA reads TGTGCCAGCAGCGGGGGTTTTACATGGGGCTTCGTCTACACCTTC. It codes for CASSGGFTWGFVYTF. The full variable domain, completed using reference TRBV9 and TRBJ1-2, is DSGVTQTPKHLITATGQRVTLRCSPRSGDLSVYWYQQSLDQGLQFLIQYYNGEERAKGNILERFSAQQFPDLHSELNLSSLELGDSALYFCASSGGFTWGFVYTFGSGTRLTVV.

This clone was recorded a few times. The rearrangement links TRBV9 to TRBJ1-1; 9 nucleotides agree with TRBD1. The germline V gene encodes CDR1 SGDLS and CDR2 YYNGEE. Trimming at V came to 4 bases and at J to 5 bases, leaving 12 bases not matched to a gene. This CDR3 has 16 residues. The CDR3: CASSPRTGESGTEAFF. As DNA, the CDR3 is TGTGCCAGCAGCCCCCGGACAGGGGAAAGTGGGACTGAAGCTTTCTTT.

As for this clone: This may be a read error: a much more frequent sequence differs by one nucleotide. It is likely a read error, because the conserved phenylalanine at the end of the CDR3 is missing. The rearrangement joins TRBV20-1 to TRBJ2-7; 8 positions match TRBD2. Germline trimming cut 3 bases from V and 0 bases from J; bases unmatched to any gene: 4. This CDR3 is built from 14 residues. Germline V gene sequence: CDR1 DFQATT, CDR2 SNEGSKA (reference sequence). The CDR3 nucleotides read TGCAGTGCTAGGCGGGGGGCCAGCTCCTACGAGCAGTACCTC. Translation: CSARRGASSYEQYL.

This clone counts as medium-sized. The rearrangement uses TRBV6-1 and TRBJ2-7, with D possibly being TRBD1 (6 bases). The CDR3 sequence is 13 residues long. Trimming stripped 6 bases from V and 6 bases from J, with 15 bases between. Germline CDR1 is MNHNS and CDR2 is SASEGT. The CDR3 region has the DNA TGTGCCAGCAGCAGACACCAGGGGTTCGAGCAGTACTTC. Translated, it gives CASSRHQGFEQYF.

This clone counts as medium-sized. A read error may account for a junction end that differs from germline. The V gene is TRBV28, the J gene TRBJ2-7; the match to TRBD1 covers 9 bases. The CDR3 totals 14 residues. Germline V gives CDR1 MDHEN, CDR2 SYDVKM. The DNA for the CDR3 is TGTGCCAGCAGTAGTACTCTTTCGGGAGGACAGGGGAACTTC. As protein: CASSSTLSGGQGNF.

Remarks on this clone: No DNA is shown, since the ends of the CDR3 on it are uncertain; the CDR3 is the one TCRdb lists. The rearrangement links TRBV28 to TRBJ2-1; the table's TRBD1 call for D was not verified on the DNA. Germline loops: CDR1 MDHEN, CDR2 SYDVKM. The CDR3 is 14 residues long, ends included. CDR3 sequence reads: CVAEGAVSYNERFF.

This clone is labeled medium-sized (0.01 to 0.1%). The rearrangement joins TRBV28 to TRBJ1-5; D not resolved. The V gene's germline CDR1 is MDHEN and CDR2 SYDVKM. Trimming removed 3 bases from V and 4 bases from J, with 13 bases in between. The CDR3 is 15 residues long. This CDR3 reads CASSFFRGMNQPQHF. The CDR3, as DNA: TGTGCCAGCAGTTTCTTCCGAGGGATGAATCAGCCCCAGCATTTT.

By sample fraction, this clone is medium-sized. The CDR3 nucleotides read TGTGCCACCAGTGATGGGGGAACTGAAGCTTTCTTT. Translation: CATSDGGTEAFF. This sequence joins TRBV24-1 and TRBJ1-1; D may be TRBD1 (5 bases). V was shortened by 3 bases and J by 5 bases, with 6 bases between the two germline ends. The CDR3 length is 12 residues. The germline V gene encodes CDR1 KGHDR and CDR2 SFDVKD.

This clone appeared many times. The chain combines TRBV5-8 with TRBJ1-4; D perhaps matches TRBD1 (5 bases). Between the trimmed V and J ends, which lost 4 bases and 5 bases, there was a span of 18 bases. Germline CDR1 reads SGHTS; CDR2 reads YDEGEE. There are 16 residues in the CDR3. The DNA of the CDR3 is TGTGCCAGCAGCCACACTTCCTCCGGGGGGAATGAAAAACTGTTTTTT. This translates into CASSHTSSGGNEKLFF.

The chain combines TRBV19 with TRBJ1-5; D is possibly TRBD1 (5 bases). This CDR3 is 15 amino acids long. V lost 5 bases and J lost 3, with 14 bases in between. Germline V CDR1 and CDR2: LNHDA, SQIVND (reference sequence). The CDR3 spells CASSSLSGNNQPQHF. The CDR3 DNA sequence: TGTGCCAGTAGTTCATTGTCAGGGAACAATCAGCCCCAGCATTTT.

This clone was recorded a few times. One end of the junction fails to match germline, which may point to a read error. The chain is built from TRBV6-1 and TRBJ2-3; D remains ambiguous. There are 13 residues in the CDR3. Germline loops: CDR1 MNHNS, CDR2 SASEGT. CDR3 sequence (DNA): TGTGCCAGCAGTATGATCCGAACAGATACGAAGTATTTT. It yields the protein CASSMIRTDTKYF.

In regard to this clone: A much larger clone differs by one base, so this may be a read error. J is TRBJ2-7 and V is TRBV5-1; D is undetermined. This CDR3 is built from 13 residues. From germline, CDR1 is SGHRS and CDR2 YFSETQ. The CDR3 DNA is TGCGCCAGCAGCTTGTCAGCCCGAGACGAGCAGTGCTTC. Translating gives CASSLSARDEQCF.

The sample holds many counts of this clone. The rearrangement uses TRBV6-1 and TRBJ2-7, with 7 positions matching TRBD1. The CDR3 spans 15 residues. V was clipped by 6 bases and J by 2 bases; unmatched bases: 10. Germline V CDR1 and CDR2: MNHNS, SASEGT. DNA of the CDR3: TGTGCCAGCAGAAAAACAGGGGAACCAGCCTACGAGCAGTACTTC. This sequence encodes CASRKTGEPAYEQYF.

Judged by abundance, this clone is medium-sized. This chain connects TRBV6-1 to TRBJ2-7; 8 bases match TRBD1. Germline values: CDR1 MNHNS, CDR2 SASEGT. This CDR3 has 14 residues. The trim removed 10 bases at V and 5 bases at J, leaving 13 bases unmatched. The CDR3 DNA sequence: TGTGCCACCCTACAAGGACAGGGTAAAAACGAGCAGTACTTC. Translation: CATLQGQGKNEQYF.

On this clone itself: A much larger clonotype is one base distant, so this may be a read error. The genes are TRBV9 and TRBJ1-2, with D possibly being TRBD1 (6 bases). The length of the CDR3 is 12 residues. Germline V gene data show CDR1 as SGDLS and CDR2 as YYNGEE. V lost 4 bases and J 10 bases, leaving 14 bases between the germline ends. DNA of the CDR3: TGTGCCAGCAGCAGAGGGACACCTTTCTACACCTTC. Translating gives CASSRGTPFYTF.

Only a few counts were recorded for this clone. The genes are TRBV5-1 and TRBJ2-1; TRBD2 aligns across 10 bases. Germline V CDR1 and CDR2: SGHRS, YFSETQ. The CDR3 has 17 residues. After removal of 4 bases from V and 5 bases from J, the junction contained 12 bases not matched to a gene. CDR3 nucleotides: TGCGCCAGCAGCGAAGAGCGGGGGGGCCTGAGGAACAATGAGCAGTTCTTC. This gives the protein CASSEERGGLRNNEQFF.

By share, this clone ranks as medium-sized. The chain uses TRBV28 and TRBJ1-1; D not resolved. The ends were cut back, 2 bases at V and 6 bases at J, with 10 bases in the middle. CDR1 MDHEN and CDR2 SYDVKM come from the germline V gene. The CDR3 consists of 13 residues. The CDR3 coding sequence is TGTGCCAGCAGTTTAATGGGGAGATCTGAAGCTTTCTTT. Amino acid sequence: CASSLMGRSEAFF.

This clone has a count of ten or more. The chain couples TRBV5-1 to TRBJ2-7, with no clear D. The CDR3 is made up of 15 amino acids. The germline gives CDR1 SGHRS, CDR2 YFSETQ. Between the trimmed V and J ends, which lost 0 bases and 0 bases, there was a span of 10 bases. DNA for the CDR3: TGCGCCAGCAGCTTGGGGGTGGGGTCCTCCTACGAGCAGTACTTC. This codes for CASSLGVGSSYEQYF.

This clone was observed at least ten times. The V and J genes are TRBV30 and TRBJ2-3; TRBD1 agrees at 7 bases. With 4 bases clipped from V and 3 bases from J, the junction kept 13 bases outside the gene matches. Germline-derived CDR1 and CDR2 are GTSNPN and SVGIG (reference sequence). The CDR3 totals 16 residues. CDR3 in amino acids: CAWKRETGTYTDTQYF. As DNA, the CDR3 is TGTGCCTGGAAAAGAGAGACAGGGACGTATACAGATACGCAGTATTTT.

By frequency in the sample, this clone is medium-sized. The V gene is TRBV24-1, the J gene TRBJ2-7; 11 bases are shared with TRBD1. CDR3 length equals 14 residues. V was pared by 9 bases and J by 2 bases, with 5 bases of the junction left unmatched. Per germline, CDR1 KGHDR and CDR2 SFDVKD. The chain's CDR3 is CATYPGQGAYEQYF. As DNA, the CDR3 is TGTGCCACCTATCCGGGACAGGGGGCCTACGAGCAGTACTTC.